These T cell receptor beta chains were read from a single sample in a study of T cell repertoires in cytomegalovirus infection. From the reads, TCRdb called clonotypes with MiXCR, one entry per CDR3 protein. The sample includes approximately 1,000,000 distinct CDR3 sequences, roughly 30% seen only once; the top ten take over 13%. No antigen has been assigned to these receptors. The sample was cultured CD8+ T cells from PBMCs, taken from culture after CMV antigen stimulation. These receptors came from a human donor in good health (CMV status not recorded). Some clones in this sample may be carry-over from other donors' samples. Both conserved end residues are trimmed from each CDR3. A D gene is named only where the DNA matches it firmly.

D	V	J	CDR3
TRBD1	TRBV5-5	TRBJ1-5	ASSFKGADQPQH
-	TRBV19	TRBJ1-5	ASSIARGSQPQH
TRBD1	TRBV2	TRBJ2-3	ATQGQGSTDTQY
-	TRBV3-1	TRBJ2-1	ASSQEGYGHEQF
-	TRBV7-6	TRBJ2-5	ASSSVETQY
-	TRBV2	TRBJ1-1	ASSESITEHNTEAF
-	TRBV19	TRBJ2-7	ASSAALRGYEQY
TRBD2	TRBV7-2	TRBJ2-1	ASSSTSGARGDEQF
-	TRBV19	TRBJ1-5	ASMEGYSNQPQH
-	TRBV28	TRBJ1-5	ASSQVRAKGSNQPQH
-	TRBV4-1	TRBJ2-5	ASSQVEGKKTQY
TRBD2	TRBV6-5	TRBJ2-2	ASSTTSGGAWNAGELF
TRBD1	TRBV27	TRBJ1-1	ASSLWAGGDTEAF
TRBD2	TRBV9	TRBJ2-5	ASSAPRGGEKTQY
-	TRBV27	TRBJ1-2	ASSPPYGYT
-	TRBV11-2	TRBJ1-1	ASSSASRRESVTEAF
-	TRBV6-1	TRBJ2-7	ASSDSSLYKATYEQY
-	TRBV3-1	TRBJ2-1	ASSLRFRRASYNEQF
TRBD1	TRBV7-9	TRBJ1-1	ASSQGARAF
TRBD2	TRBV6-1	TRBJ2-1	ASSDGLATLNEQF
-	TRBV7-6	TRBJ2-7	ASSLGVGKSYEQY
-	TRBV20-1	TRBJ1-1	SARDGRSTLS
-	TRBV19	TRBJ1-2	ASSASEGGGYT
-	TRBV29-1	TRBJ1-2	SVEGLTGRGGYT
TRBD1	TRBV6-5	TRBJ1-3	ASRNRDRGNTIY
TRBD1	TRBV7-8	TRBJ2-5	ASSHGTGLGETQY
-	TRBV7-9	TRBJ2-5	ASSLARDQETQY
-	TRBV7-6	TRBJ2-1	ASSLLASGEEQF
-	TRBV7-9	TRBJ2-4	ASSLGSRAIQY
-	TRBV19	TRBJ1-2	ASTQVWGDGYT
TRBD1	TRBV27	TRBJ2-7	ASSLATGLGPEQY
TRBD2	TRBV11-2	TRBJ2-3	VSSPGGGTRTDTQY
-	TRBV4-1	TRBJ2-6	ASSQDLSNSRANVLT
TRBD1	TRBV25-1	TRBJ2-3	ASSGTGLYTDTQY
TRBD2	TRBV7-6	TRBJ2-5	ASSRQRGGYQETQY
-	TRBV7-6	TRBJ2-7	ASSLAGGAVSSYEQY
TRBD2	TRBV7-2	TRBJ2-1	ASSSLERGAYNEQF
-	TRBV7-6	TRBJ1-4	ASSAWGENEKLF
TRBD1	TRBV7-4	TRBJ1-1	ASSTGQGFTKAF
-	TRBV7-9	TRBJ2-7	ASSPHGGEQY
-	TRBV6-2/TRBV6-3	TRBJ2-5	ASSYPLDQETQY
-	TRBV4-1	TRBJ1-2	ASSQDGGGSGYT